This entry features one T cell receptor beta chain sequence. TCRdb keeps only in-frame clones here, not all; method: immunoSEQ multiplex PCR. The table lists about 2.1 million clones, over 85% of them singletons. Selected positively for CCR7 and CD45RO-negative, naive CD8 cells excluded terminally differentiated effector memory CD45RA+ cells. The data belong to a study of shared clonotypes between healthy human individuals. Germline assignment: CDR1 MDHEN and CDR2 SYDVKM. V shed 5 bases and J shed 4 bases, with 23 bases lying between them. This CDR3 spans 18 amino acids. The receptor comes from a man younger than 30 in good health. Some clones in this sample may be carry-over from other donors' samples. The V and J genes are TRBV28 and TRBJ2-2; TRBD2 is a possible D gene (5 bases). The specimen was naive CD8+ T cells from PBMCs. CDR3 nucleotides: TGTGCCAGCAGTCCACCGTCTATGAAGGAGGCGAGCACCGGGGAGCTGTTTTTT. Translation gives CASSPPSMKEASTGELFF.